Each of the 7 T cell receptor beta chains below was sequenced from the same sample in a study of neurological immune-mediated disorders. Via MiXCR, TCRdb re-called the 5' RACE reads, giving one row per CDR3 protein. Altogether some 60,000 distinct CDR3 sequences are present, roughly 3.2% being singletons, with the ten largest covering around 3.1%. Material for sequencing was PBMCs. These receptors originate from a woman aged 25 to 39 with multiple sclerosis.

Concerning this clonotype: One end of the junction does not line up with germline, which may come from a read error. The chain recombines TRBV20-1 with TRBJ1-5, with 7 bases lining up with TRBD1. This CDR3 has 14 residues. Germline loops: CDR1 DFQATT, CDR2 SNEGSKA (reference sequence). The CDR3 is CSAIQGFGGQPQNF. CDR3 DNA: TGCAGTGCTATACAGGGGTTCGGAGGTCAGCCCCAGAATTTT.

The J gene is TRBJ2-3, the V gene TRBV5-1; 14 bases are a match to TRBD2. The CDR3 has 16 residues. Germline V lookup: CDR1 SGHRS, CDR2 YFSETQ. With 4 bases clipped from V and 4 bases from J, the junction kept 5 bases outside the gene matches. DNA for the CDR3: TGCGCCAGCAGCCCAGGGACTAGCGGGAGATCAGATACGCAGTATTTT. Translated: CASSPGTSGRSDTQYF.

This clonotype was seen ten or more times. The J gene is TRBJ1-1, the V gene TRBV20-1; D is unresolved. The V end lost 0 bases, the J end lost 8 bases, and 16 bases lay between the germline ends. There are 14 residues in the CDR3. In germline, CDR1 is DFQATT, CDR2 SNEGSKA (reference sequence). DNA for the CDR3: TGCAGTGCTAGAGATCCCCAGGTGGGGAGGGAAGCTTTCTTT. It is translated as CSARDPQVGREAFF.

This clonotype was observed at least ten times. The chain couples TRBV10-2 to TRBJ1-5; possibly TRBD1 for D (5 bases). V lost 8 bases and J 6 bases, leaving 14 bases between the germline ends. Germline V gene lookup returns CDR1 WSHSY and CDR2 SAAADI. There are 13 residues in the CDR3. The CDR3 DNA reads TGCGCCAGCCGTGGGCCTGGGGGTCAGCCCCAGCATTTT. Translation: CASRGPGGQPQHF.

This clonotype was seen many times. This sequence joins TRBV11-2 and TRBJ2-2; D possibly matches TRBD1 or TRBD2 (6 bases each). The CDR3 consists of 15 residues. The germline gives CDR1 SGHAT, CDR2 FQNNGV. Trimming removed 2 bases at V and 3 bases at J, with 10 bases between. In nucleotides, the CDR3 is TGTGCCAGCAGCTTAAGAGGGGGGTACACCGGGGAGCTGTTTTTT. This codes for CASSLRGGYTGELFF.

In its sample, this clonotype ranks as medium-sized (0.01 to 0.1%). The chain employs TRBV5-1 and TRBJ2-1; D remains ambiguous. Trimming took 4 bases from V and 4 from J, leaving 15 bases between them. Germline V gives CDR1 SGHRS, CDR2 YFSETQ. This CDR3 has 15 amino acids. The CDR3 DNA reads TGCGCCAGCAGCCTTAGCCTCTCTGGGTACAATGAGCAGTTCTTC. Amino acid sequence: CASSLSLSGYNEQFF.

The table lists this clonotype with many counts. The chain carries TRBV29-1 and TRBJ1-2; a weak D match, TRBD1 (5 bases). The germline V gene encodes CDR1 SQVTM and CDR2 ANQGSEA. V was clipped by 6 bases and J by 0 bases, with 20 bases between them. The CDR3 is 16 amino acids. CDR3 nucleotide sequence: TGCAGCGTGGAAACAGGTTGGGAAGGAGCTAACTATGGCTACACCTTC. Translation: CSVETGWEGANYGYTF.